A single sample gave rise to the 4 T cell receptor beta chains below, sequenced in a study of OX40 agonist ivuxolimab in advanced cancers. Data came from immunoSEQ multiplex PCR; TCRdb stores just in-frame clones and leaves some out. Found here are about 34,000 clones, over 90% of them singletons; the top ten hold under 5.5%. This material consisted of CD4+ or CD8+ T cells sorted from blood, taken in a trial of the OX40 agonist ivuxolimab. The receptors come from an adult with an advanced solid tumor such as melanoma, head and neck, liver or kidney cancer.

The chain has TRBV19 and TRBJ2-3, with D maybe TRBD2 (5 bases). V lost 6 bases and J lost 0, with 13 bases in between. The CDR3 length is 15 residues. Germline V gene sequence: CDR1 LNHDA, CDR2 SQIVND (reference sequence). The CDR3 bases are TGTGCCAGTAGCGGGATTACCCCTAGCACAGATACGCAGTATTTT. Protein: CASSGITPSTDTQYF.

The V call is TRBV15, the J call TRBJ2-1, with 7 bases fitting TRBD2. Germline V lookup: CDR1 LNHNV, CDR2 YYDKDF (reference sequence). The V and J ends lost 4 bases and 6 bases, in that order; junction bases with no gene match: 12. The CDR3 has 16 residues. The CDR3 sequence: CATSTLAGNPLNEQFF. In nucleotides, the CDR3 is TGTGCCACCAGCACCTTAGCGGGCAACCCTCTCAATGAGCAGTTCTTC.

CDR3 nucleotide sequence: TGTGCCAGCAGTGAACTAGAGGATCAGCCCCAGCATTTT. Translation gives CASSELEDQPQHF. The chain combines TRBV2 with TRBJ1-5; no firm D call. The V end was cut by 2 bases, the J end by 5 bases, with 7 bases between. The CDR3 runs 13 residues. The germline V gene has CDR1 SNHLY and CDR2 FYNNEI. Complete variable domain (other parts from reference TRBV2 and TRBJ1-5): EPEVTQTPSHQVTQMGQEVILRCVPISNHLYFYWYRQILGQKVEFLVSFYNNEISEKSEIFDDQFSVERPDGSNFTLKIRSTKLEDSAMYFCASSELEDQPQHFGDGTRLSIL.

The chain is built from TRBV18 and TRBJ1-2, with 10 bases aligning to TRBD1. CDR1 is KGHSH, CDR2 LQKENI, per germline. There are 13 residues in the CDR3. V was pared by 3 bases and J by 8 bases, with 3 bases of the junction left unmatched. CDR3 loop: CASSPGQGGGYTF. CDR3 nucleotide sequence: TGTGCCAGCTCACCTGGACAGGGGGGAGGCTACACCTTC.